This T cell receptor (beta chain) was identified in a study of shared clonotypes between healthy human individuals. This clone was observed a single time. Only in-frame clones appear in the TCRdb table, and some are missing; sequencing was by immunoSEQ multiplex PCR. This sample has about 680,000 clones, with 60% to 80% found just once. Source material: memory CD4+ T cells sorted from blood. Subset specified: CD45RA-negative fraction. The source is a woman aged 30 to 39 in good health.

This CDR3 reads CASSLSAGGSNTGELFF. The CDR3 DNA sequence: TGCGCCAGCAGCTTGAGTGCGGGAGGCTCGAACACCGGGGAGCTGTTTTTT. This chain joins TRBV5-1 and TRBJ2-2; 8 nucleotides line up with TRBD2. Unmatched junction bases numbered 5, after V lost 1 base and J lost 0 bases. This CDR3 contains 17 residues. Looked up from germline, CDR1 is SGHRS and CDR2 is YFSETQ. The full variable domain, with the rest looked up from reference TRBV5-1 and TRBJ2-2, is KAGVTQTPRYLIKTRGQQVTLSCSPISGHRSVSWYQQTPGQGLQFLFEYFSETQRNKGNFPGRFSGRQFSNSRSEMNVSTLELGDSALYLCASSLSAGGSNTGELFFGEGSRLTVL.